This TCR beta chain was identified in a study of blood T cell repertoires in COVID-19. TCRdb's table, derived via immunoSEQ multiplex PCR, lists solely in-frame clones and lacks some. The data hold about 130,000 clones, with around 81% observed a single time. Germline CDR1 SGDLS, CDR2 YYNGEE. V trimming: 3 bases; J trimming: 4 bases; junction bases outside the gene matches: 6. The CDR3 runs 14 residues. The specimen sequenced was peripheral blood. The origin of this receptor is a man aged 25 to 40 with COVID-19, enrolled during active disease. The chain has TRBV9 and TRBJ1-2; 7 nucleotides line up with TRBD1. The CDR3, as DNA: TGTGCCAGCAGCGAAAACCAGGGGGTCTATGGCTACACCTTC. Translated: CASSENQGVYGYTF.